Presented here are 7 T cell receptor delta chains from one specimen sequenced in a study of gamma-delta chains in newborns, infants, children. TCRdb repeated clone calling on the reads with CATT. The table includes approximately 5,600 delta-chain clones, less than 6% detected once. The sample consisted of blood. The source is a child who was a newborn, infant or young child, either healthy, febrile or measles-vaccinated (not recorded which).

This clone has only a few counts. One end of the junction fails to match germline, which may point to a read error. This CDR3 reads CACDGIRIQRSYTDKPIF. DNA for the CDR3: TGTGCCTGTGACGGAATTCGCATACAAAGGTCCTATACCGATAAACCCATCTTT. The rearrangement uses TRDV2 and TRDJ1; possible D gene TRDD2, 5 bases. The CDR3 length is 18 residues. Germline lookup yields CDR1 GEAIGNYY and CDR2 EKD.

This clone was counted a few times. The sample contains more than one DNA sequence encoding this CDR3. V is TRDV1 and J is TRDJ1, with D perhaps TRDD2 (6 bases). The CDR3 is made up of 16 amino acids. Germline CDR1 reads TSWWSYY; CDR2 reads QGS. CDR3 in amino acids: CALFHPTVLDTDKLIF. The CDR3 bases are TGTGCCCTTTTCCATCCTACGGTACTGGACACCGATAAACTCATCTTT.

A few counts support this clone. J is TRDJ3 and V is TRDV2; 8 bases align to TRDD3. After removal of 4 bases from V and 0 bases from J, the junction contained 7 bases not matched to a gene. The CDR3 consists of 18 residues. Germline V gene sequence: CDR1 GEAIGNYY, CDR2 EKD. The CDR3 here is CACDKLGVASWDTRQMFF. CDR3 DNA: TGTGCCTGTGATAAACTGGGGGTTGCCTCCTGGGACACCCGACAGATGTTTTTC.

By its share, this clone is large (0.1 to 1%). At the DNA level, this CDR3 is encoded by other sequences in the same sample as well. CDR3 protein: CACDTLSDTPTDKLIF. The CDR3, as DNA: TGTGCCTGTGACACCTTGTCGGATACGCCCACCGATAAACTCATCTTT. J is TRDJ1 and V is TRDV2; 7 nucleotides agree with TRDD3. The CDR3 has 16 amino acids. Germline loops: CDR1 GEAIGNYY, CDR2 EKD. V dropped 0 bases and J dropped 1; count of bases not matched to a gene: 7.

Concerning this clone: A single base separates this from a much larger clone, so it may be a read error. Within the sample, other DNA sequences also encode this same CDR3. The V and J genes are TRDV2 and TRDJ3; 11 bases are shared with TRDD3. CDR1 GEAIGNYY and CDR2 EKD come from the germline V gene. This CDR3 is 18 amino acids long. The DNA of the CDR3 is TGTGCATGTGACACTACTGGGGGATACTCCTGGGACACCCGACAGATGTTTTTC. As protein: CACDTTGGYSWDTRQMFF.

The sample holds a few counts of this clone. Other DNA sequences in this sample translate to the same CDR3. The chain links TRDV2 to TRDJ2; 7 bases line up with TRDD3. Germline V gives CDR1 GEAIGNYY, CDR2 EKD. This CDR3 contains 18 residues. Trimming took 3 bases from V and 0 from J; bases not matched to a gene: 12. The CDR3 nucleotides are TGTGCCTGTGACCTCACCGGGGGATCCCCGTCTTTGACAGCACAACTCTTCTTT. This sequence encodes CACDLTGGSPSLTAQLFF.

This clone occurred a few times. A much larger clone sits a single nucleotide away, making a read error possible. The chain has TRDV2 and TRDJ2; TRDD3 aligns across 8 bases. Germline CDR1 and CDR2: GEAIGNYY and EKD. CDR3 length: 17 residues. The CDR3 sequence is CACDLLGDSALTAQPFF. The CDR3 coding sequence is TGTGCCTGTGACCTCCTGGGGGACTCTGCTTTGACAGCACAACCCTTCTTT.